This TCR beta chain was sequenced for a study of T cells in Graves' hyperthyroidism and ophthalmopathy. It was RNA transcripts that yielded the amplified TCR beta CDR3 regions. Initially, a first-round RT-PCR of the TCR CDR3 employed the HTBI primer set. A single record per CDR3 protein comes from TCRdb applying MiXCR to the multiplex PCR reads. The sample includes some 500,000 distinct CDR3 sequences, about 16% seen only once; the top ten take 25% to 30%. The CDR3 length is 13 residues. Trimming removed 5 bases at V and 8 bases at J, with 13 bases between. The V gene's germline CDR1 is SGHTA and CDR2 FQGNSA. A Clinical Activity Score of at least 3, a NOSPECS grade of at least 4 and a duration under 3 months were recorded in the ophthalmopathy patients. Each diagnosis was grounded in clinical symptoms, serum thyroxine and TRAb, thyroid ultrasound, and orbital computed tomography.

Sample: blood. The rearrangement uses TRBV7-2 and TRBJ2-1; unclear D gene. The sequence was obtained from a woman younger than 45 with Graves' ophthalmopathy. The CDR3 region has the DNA TGTGCCAGCAGCGTCCGTCTAAACGATGAGCAGTTCTTC. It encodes CASSVRLNDEQFF.